A selection of T cell receptor beta chains follows, all from one sample in a study of human T cells and chemical hapten exposure. TCRdb ran MiXCR on the RACE reads and lists one entry per CDR3 protein. Of about 78,000 distinct CDR3 sequences in the sample, around 7.9% were seen once. The sample consisted of whole blood, taken in connection with sensitization to the hapten diphenylcyclopropenone (DPC). The source is a woman between 45 and 60 years old with alopecia areata. Some clones in this sample may be carry-over from other donors' samples. Each CDR3 is given with its conserved first and last residue. The D gene is left open where the match is weak.

CDR3 protein,J gene,V gene,D gene
CASRLGRGAESKNIQYF,TRBJ2-4,TRBV12-2,-
CASSAVDTLHEQYF,TRBJ2-7,TRBV27,-
CASSSPTGTTDTQYF,TRBJ2-3,TRBV6-5,TRBD1
CASSGLAGGTQYF,TRBJ2-3,TRBV2,TRBD2
CASSSGNNYEQYF,TRBJ2-7,TRBV5-6,-
CASSVGQGGNYGYTF,TRBJ1-2,TRBV5-4,TRBD1
CASSPSGLPRSRGEQFF,TRBJ2-1,TRBV14,-
CASSIRGSEAFF,TRBJ1-1,TRBV19,-
CASRELAGRTDTQYF,TRBJ2-3,TRBV6-5,TRBD2
CASSITQVGHQPQHF,TRBJ1-5,TRBV19,-
CASSRMPQGTEAFF,TRBJ1-1,TRBV3-1,-
CASSTSTGTEAFF,TRBJ1-1,TRBV7-2,TRBD1
CASSLRQGNTEAFF,TRBJ1-1,TRBV7-3,-
CASSPRTSGNYEQYF,TRBJ2-7,TRBV13,TRBD2
CASARDDTQYF,TRBJ2-3,TRBV12-3/TRBV12-4,-
CSVEDRERGTALEQYF,TRBJ2-7,TRBV29-1,TRBD1
CASSWGLASDTQYF,TRBJ2-3,TRBV6-5,TRBD2
CASSLAGGLVNIQYF,TRBJ2-4,TRBV7-9,-
CATIKGAEAFF,TRBJ1-1,TRBV27,-
CASSQDQGHFATNEKLFF,TRBJ1-4,TRBV4-1,-
CASGFHGNTEAFF,TRBJ1-1,TRBV12-5,-
CASQGPGYNSPLHF,TRBJ1-6,TRBV28,-
CASSLTGVSPLHF,TRBJ1-6,TRBV4-1,-
CASSSGAGQGTEAFF,TRBJ1-1,TRBV9,-
CASKATGSFGDSPLHF,TRBJ1-6,TRBV25-1,TRBD1
CASSPKLVGGELFF,TRBJ2-2,TRBV4-3,-
CATSRAARRTGANVLTF,TRBJ2-6,TRBV15,-